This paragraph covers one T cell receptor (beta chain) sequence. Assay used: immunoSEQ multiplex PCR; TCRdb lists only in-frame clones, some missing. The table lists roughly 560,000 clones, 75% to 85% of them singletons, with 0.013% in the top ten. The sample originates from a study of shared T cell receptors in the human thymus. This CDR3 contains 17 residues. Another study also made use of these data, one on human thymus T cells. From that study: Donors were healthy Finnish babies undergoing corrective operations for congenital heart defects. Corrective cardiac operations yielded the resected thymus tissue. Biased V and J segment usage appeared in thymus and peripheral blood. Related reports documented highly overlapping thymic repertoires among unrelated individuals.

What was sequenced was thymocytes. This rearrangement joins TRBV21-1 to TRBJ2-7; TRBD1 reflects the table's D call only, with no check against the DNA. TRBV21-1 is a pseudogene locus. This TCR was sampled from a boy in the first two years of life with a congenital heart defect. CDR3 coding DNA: TGTGCCAGCAGCATCAAAGAGGAAACAGGGCCCCCCTACGAGCAGTACTTC. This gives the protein CASSIKEETGPPYEQYF.